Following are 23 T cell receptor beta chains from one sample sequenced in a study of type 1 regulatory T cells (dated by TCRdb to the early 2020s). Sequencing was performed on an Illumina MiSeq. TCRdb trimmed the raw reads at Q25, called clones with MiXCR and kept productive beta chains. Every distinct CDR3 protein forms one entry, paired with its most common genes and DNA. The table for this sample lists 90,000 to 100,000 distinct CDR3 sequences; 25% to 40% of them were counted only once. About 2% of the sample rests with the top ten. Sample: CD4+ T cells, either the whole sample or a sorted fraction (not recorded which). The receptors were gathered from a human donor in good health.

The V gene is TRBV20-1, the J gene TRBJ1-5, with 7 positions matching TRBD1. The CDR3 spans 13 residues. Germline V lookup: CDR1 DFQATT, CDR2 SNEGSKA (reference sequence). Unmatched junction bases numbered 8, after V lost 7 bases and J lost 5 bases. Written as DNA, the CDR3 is TGCAGTGTTGTGACAGGGACCCATCAGCCCCAGCATTTT. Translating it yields CSVVTGTHQPQHF.

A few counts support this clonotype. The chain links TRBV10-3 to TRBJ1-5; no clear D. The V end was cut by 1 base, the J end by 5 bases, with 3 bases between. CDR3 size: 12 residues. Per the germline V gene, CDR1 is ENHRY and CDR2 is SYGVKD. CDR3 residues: CAISELDQPQHF. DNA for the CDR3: TGTGCCATCAGTGAGTTGGATCAGCCCCAGCATTTT.

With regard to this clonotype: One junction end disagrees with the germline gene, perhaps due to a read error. CDR3 DNA sequence: TGTGCCGGCAGTTTTATGCACGAGCAGTACTTC. It translates to CAGSFMHEQYF. The rearrangement joins TRBV6-2 or TRBV6-3 to TRBJ2-7; D not certain. The germline CDR1 and CDR2 sequences are MNHEY and SVGEGT. The length of the CDR3 is 11 residues.

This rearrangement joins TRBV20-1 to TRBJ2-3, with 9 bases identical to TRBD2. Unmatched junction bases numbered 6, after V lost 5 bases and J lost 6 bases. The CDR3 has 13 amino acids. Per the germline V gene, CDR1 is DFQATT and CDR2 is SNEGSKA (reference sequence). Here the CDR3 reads CSAGGLAPDTQYF. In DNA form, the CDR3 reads TGCAGTGCTGGGGGACTAGCCCCCGATACGCAGTATTTT.

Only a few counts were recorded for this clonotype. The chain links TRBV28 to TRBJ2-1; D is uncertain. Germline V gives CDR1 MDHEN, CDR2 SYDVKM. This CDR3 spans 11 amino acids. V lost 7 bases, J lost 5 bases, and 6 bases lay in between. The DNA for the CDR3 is TGTGCCAGCAAACTCCACAATGAGCAGTTCTTC. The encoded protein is CASKLHNEQFF.

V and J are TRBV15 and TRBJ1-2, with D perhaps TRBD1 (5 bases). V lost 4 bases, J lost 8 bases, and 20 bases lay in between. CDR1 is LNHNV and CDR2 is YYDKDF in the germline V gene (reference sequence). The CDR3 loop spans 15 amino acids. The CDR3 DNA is TGTGCCACCAGCAAAGGAGGGGCAGGACGGGGCGGCTACACCTTC. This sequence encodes CATSKGGAGRGGYTF.

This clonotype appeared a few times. DNA of the CDR3: TGTGCCAGCAGCAGATCTAGCGGTTCGAACTACGAGCAGTACTTC. Amino acids: CASSRSSGSNYEQYF. The chain carries TRBV11-2 and TRBJ2-7; 7 bases fit TRBD2. Per the germline V gene, CDR1 is SGHAT and CDR2 is FQNNGV. The ends lost 5 bases at V and 3 bases at J; junction bases unmatched: 10. This CDR3 comprises 15 residues.

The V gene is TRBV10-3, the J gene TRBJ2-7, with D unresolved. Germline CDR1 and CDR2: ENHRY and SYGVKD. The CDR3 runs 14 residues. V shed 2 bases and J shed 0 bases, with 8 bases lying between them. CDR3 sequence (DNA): TGTGCCATCAGTGAGGACACAAGCTCCTACGAGCAGTACTTC. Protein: CAISEDTSSYEQYF.

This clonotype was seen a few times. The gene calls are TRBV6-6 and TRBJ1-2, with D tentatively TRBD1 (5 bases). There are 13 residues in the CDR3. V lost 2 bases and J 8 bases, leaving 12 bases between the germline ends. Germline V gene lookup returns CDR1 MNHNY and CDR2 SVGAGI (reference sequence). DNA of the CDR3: TGTGCCAGCAGTTACGAGACAGTAACGGGCTACACCTTC. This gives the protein CASSYETVTGYTF.

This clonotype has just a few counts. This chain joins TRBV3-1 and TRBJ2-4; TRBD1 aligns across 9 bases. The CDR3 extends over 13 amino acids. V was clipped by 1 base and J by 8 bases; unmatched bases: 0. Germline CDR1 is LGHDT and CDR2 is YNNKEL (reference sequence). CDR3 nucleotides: TGTGCCAGCAGCCAAGGGACAGGGGACATTCAGTACTTC. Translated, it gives CASSQGTGDIQYF.

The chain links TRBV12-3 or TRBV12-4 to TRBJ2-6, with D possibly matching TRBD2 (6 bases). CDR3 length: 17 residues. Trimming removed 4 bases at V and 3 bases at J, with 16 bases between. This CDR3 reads CASSSWDSPGGANVLTF. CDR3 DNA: TGTGCCAGCAGTTCCTGGGACTCCCCGGGTGGGGCCAACGTCCTGACTTTC.

The CDR3 protein is CASTRPGGNEQFF. DNA of the CDR3: TGTGCCAGCACCCGGCCTGGGGGGAATGAGCAGTTCTTC. The chain is built from TRBV12-3 or TRBV12-4 and TRBJ2-1, with a possible D match to TRBD2 (6 bases). V lost 7 bases, J lost 7 bases, and 14 bases lay in between. CDR3 length: 13 residues.

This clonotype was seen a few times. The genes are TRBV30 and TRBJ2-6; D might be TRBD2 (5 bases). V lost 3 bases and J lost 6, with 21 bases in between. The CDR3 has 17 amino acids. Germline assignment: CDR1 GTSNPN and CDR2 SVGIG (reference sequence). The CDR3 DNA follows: TGTGCCTGGAGCTGGAGTGGGCAGCCGGGGAAGGCCAACGTCCTGACTTTC. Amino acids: CAWSWSGQPGKANVLTF.

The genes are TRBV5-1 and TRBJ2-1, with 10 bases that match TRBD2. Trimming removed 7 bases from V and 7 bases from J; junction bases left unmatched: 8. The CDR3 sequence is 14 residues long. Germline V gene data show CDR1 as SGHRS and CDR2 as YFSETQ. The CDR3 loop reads CASRASGSLNEQFF. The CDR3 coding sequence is TGCGCCAGCCGAGCTAGCGGGAGTTTAAATGAGCAGTTCTTC.

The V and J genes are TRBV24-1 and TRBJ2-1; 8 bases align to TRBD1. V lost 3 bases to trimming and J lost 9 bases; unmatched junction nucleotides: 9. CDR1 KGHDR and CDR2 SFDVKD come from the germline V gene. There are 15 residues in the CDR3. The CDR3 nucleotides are TGTGCCACCAGTGATGGGACAGGTCCCCGAGTTGAGCAGTTCTTC. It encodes CATSDGTGPRVEQFF.

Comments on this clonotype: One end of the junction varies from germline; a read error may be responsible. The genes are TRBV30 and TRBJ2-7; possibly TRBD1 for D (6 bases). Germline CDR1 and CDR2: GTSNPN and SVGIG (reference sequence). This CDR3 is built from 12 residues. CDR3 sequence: CARSSGAGEQYF. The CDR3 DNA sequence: TGTGCCAGGAGCTCAGGGGCGGGCGAGCAGTACTTC. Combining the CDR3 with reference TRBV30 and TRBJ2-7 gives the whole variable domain SQTIHQWPATLVQPVGSPLSLECTVEGTSNPNLYWYRQAAGRGLQLLFYSVGIGQISSEVPQNLSASRPQDRQFILSSKKLLLSDSGFYLCARSSGAGEQYFGPGTRLTVT.

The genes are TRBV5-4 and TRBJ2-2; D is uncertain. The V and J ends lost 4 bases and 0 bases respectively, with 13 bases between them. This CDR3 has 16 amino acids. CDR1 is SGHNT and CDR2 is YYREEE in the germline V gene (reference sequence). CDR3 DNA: TGTGCCAGCAGCAAAGCCCTACAAGCGAACACCGGGGAGCTGTTTTTT. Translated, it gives CASSKALQANTGELFF.

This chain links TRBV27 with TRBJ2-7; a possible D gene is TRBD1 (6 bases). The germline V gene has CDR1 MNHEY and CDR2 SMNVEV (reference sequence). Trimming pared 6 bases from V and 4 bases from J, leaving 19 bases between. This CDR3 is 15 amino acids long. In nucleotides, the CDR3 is TGTGCCAGCAGAAGTAGGGGGATCGTGGGGTACGAGCAGTACTTC. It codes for CASRSRGIVGYEQYF.

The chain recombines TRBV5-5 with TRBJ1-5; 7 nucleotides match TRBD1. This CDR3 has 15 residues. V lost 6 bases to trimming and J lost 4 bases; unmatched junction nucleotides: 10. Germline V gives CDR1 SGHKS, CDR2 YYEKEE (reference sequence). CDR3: CASNHRTGSNQPQHF. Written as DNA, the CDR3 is TGTGCCAGCAACCACCGGACAGGATCGAATCAGCCCCAGCATTTT.

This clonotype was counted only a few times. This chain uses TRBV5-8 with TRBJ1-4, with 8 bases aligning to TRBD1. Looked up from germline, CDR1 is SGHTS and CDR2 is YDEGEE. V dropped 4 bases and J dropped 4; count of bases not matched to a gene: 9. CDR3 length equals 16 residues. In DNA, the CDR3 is TGTGCCAGCAGCCATCTTGGACAGGGCGTTAATGAAAAACTGTTTTTT. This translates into CASSHLGQGVNEKLFF. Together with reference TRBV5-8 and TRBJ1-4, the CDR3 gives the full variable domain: EAGVTQSPTHLIKTRGQQATLRCSPISGHTSVYWYQQALGLGLQFLLWYDEGEERNRGNFPPRFSGRQFPNYSSELNVNALELEDSALYLCASSHLGQGVNEKLFFGSGTQLSVL.

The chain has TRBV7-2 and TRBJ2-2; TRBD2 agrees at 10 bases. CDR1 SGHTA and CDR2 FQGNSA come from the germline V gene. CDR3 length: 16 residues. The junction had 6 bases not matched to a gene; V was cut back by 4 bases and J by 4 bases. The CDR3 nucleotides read TGTGCCAGCAGCTGGCTAGCGGGAGACTCCACCGGGGAGCTGTTTTTT. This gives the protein CASSWLAGDSTGELFF.

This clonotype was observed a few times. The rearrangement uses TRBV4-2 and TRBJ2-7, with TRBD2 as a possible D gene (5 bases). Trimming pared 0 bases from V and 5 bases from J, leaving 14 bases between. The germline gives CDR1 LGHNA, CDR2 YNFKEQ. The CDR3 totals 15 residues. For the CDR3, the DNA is TGTGCCAGCAGCCAAGATTTGGGAGTCCCTCACGAGCAGTACTTC. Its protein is CASSQDLGVPHEQYF.

The CDR3 nucleotides read TGTGCCAGCAGCTTAGCCTCCGGGACAGGCGGCTCACCCCTCCACTTT. This translates into CASSLASGTGGSPLHF. The chain couples TRBV11-2 to TRBJ1-6, with 8 nucleotides matching TRBD1. The CDR3 has 16 residues. The germline CDR1 and CDR2 sequences are SGHAT and FQNNGV. V was clipped by 1 base and J by 10 bases; unmatched bases: 9. The full variable domain, in which reference TRBV11-2 and TRBJ1-6 provide the parts outside the CDR3, is EAGVAQSPRYKIIEKRQSVAFWCNPISGHATLYWYQQILGQGPKLLIQFQNNGVVDDSQLPKDRFSAERLKGVDSTLKIQPAKLEDSAVYLCASSLASGTGGSPLHFGNGTRLTVT.